Shown below are 24 T cell receptor beta chains from a single sample sequenced in a study of PD-L1 blockade in urothelial cancer. Specified time point: pretreatment peripheral blood. Sequenced by immunoSEQ multiplex PCR; TCRdb stores in-frame clones only, minus some. The data contain approximately 50,000 clones, around 83% of them singletons. The input for sequencing was PBMCs, taken around atezolizumab (anti-PD-L1) treatment. These receptors originate from a man aged 50-60 years with urothelial cancer.

The rearrangement joins TRBV11-2 to TRBJ1-1; D gene unclear. This CDR3 has 13 residues. Germline CDR1 is SGHAT and CDR2 is FQNNGV. V lost 1 base to trimming and J lost 2 bases, with 5 bases between them. CDR3 nucleotides: TGTGCCAGCAGCTTAGGACTTAACACTGAAGCTTTCTTT. This sequence encodes CASSLGLNTEAFF. Combining the CDR3 with reference TRBV11-2 and TRBJ1-1 gives the whole variable domain EAGVAQSPRYKIIEKRQSVAFWCNPISGHATLYWYQQILGQGPKLLIQFQNNGVVDDSQLPKDRFSAERLKGVDSTLKIQPAKLEDSAVYLCASSLGLNTEAFFGQGTRLTVV.

This clone has only a few counts. The chain uses TRBV28 and TRBJ2-7; D perhaps matches TRBD1 (5 bases). CDR1 and CDR2 (germline): MDHEN, SYDVKM. This CDR3 has 12 amino acids. Trimming took 3 bases from V and 5 from J, leaving 8 bases between them. CDR3 sequence: CASSLNRNEQYV. In DNA form, the CDR3 reads TGTGCCAGCAGTTTGAACAGGAACGAGCAGTACGTC.

The chain uses TRBV7-6 and TRBJ1-3; 9 nucleotides line up with TRBD1. The CDR3 covers 17 residues. Unmatched junction bases numbered 10, after V lost 5 bases and J lost 2 bases. Germline V lookup: CDR1 SGHVS, CDR2 FNYEAQ. CDR3 amino acids: CASSLKTGQGAGNTIYF. CDR3 DNA sequence: TGTGCCAGCAGCCTAAAAACGGGACAGGGCGCTGGAAACACCATATATTTT.

This rearrangement joins TRBV7-9 to TRBJ1-1, with 7 bases identical to TRBD1. The germline gives CDR1 SEHNR, CDR2 FQNEAQ (reference sequence). Trimming took 1 base from V and 4 from J; bases not matched to a gene: 6. CDR3 length: 15 amino acids. Written as DNA, the CDR3 is TGTGCCAGCAGCTTAGACATCAACAGGGGCACTGAAGCTTTCTTT. Translated: CASSLDINRGTEAFF.

The chain carries TRBV7-8 and TRBJ1-1; TRBD1 might be the D (5 bases). V lost 0 bases to trimming and J lost 1 base, with 12 bases between them. The CDR3 totals 16 residues. Per the germline V gene, CDR1 is SGHVS and CDR2 is FQNEAQ. In DNA form, the CDR3 reads TGTGCCAGCAGCTTAGCGCTGGGAGGGGCGAACACTGAAGCTTTCTTT. It codes for CASSLALGGANTEAFF.

This clone was seen a handful of times. This chain uses TRBV25-1 with TRBJ1-1; 10 bases line up with TRBD1. Germline CDR1 and CDR2: MGHDK and SYGVNS. The CDR3 extends over 14 amino acids. Trimming at V came to 4 bases and at J to 6 bases, leaving 5 bases not matched to a gene. The DNA of the CDR3 is TGTGCCAGCAGTGGGACAGGGGGGAAGCCTGAAGCTTTCTTT. Its translation is CASSGTGGKPEAFF. Filled out from reference TRBV25-1 and TRBJ1-1, the complete variable domain reads EADIYQTPRYLVIGTGKKITLECSQTMGHDKMYWYQQDPGMELHLIHYSYGVNSTEKGDLSSESTVSRIRTEHFPLTLESARPSHTSQYLCASSGTGGKPEAFFGQGTRLTVV.

In its sample, this clone was seen once. The chain links TRBV19 to TRBJ1-2, with 8 bases aligning to TRBD1. Germline lookup yields CDR1 LNHDA and CDR2 SQIVND (reference sequence). With 8 bases clipped from V and 5 bases from J, the junction kept 7 bases outside the gene matches. CDR3 size: 13 residues. The CDR3 protein is CASRGQAGYGYTF. The DNA for the CDR3 is TGTGCCAGTCGGGGACAGGCCGGGTATGGCTACACCTTC. Complete variable domain (other parts from reference TRBV19 and TRBJ1-2): DGGITQSPKYLFRKEGQNVTLSCEQNLNHDAMYWYRQDPGQGLRLIYYSQIVNDFQKGDIAEGYSVSREKKESFPLTVTSAQKNPTAFYLCASRGQAGYGYTFGSGTRLTVV.

This clone has a handful of counts. The chain employs TRBV18 and TRBJ1-3; 8 positions agree with TRBD1. V dropped 4 bases and J dropped 0; count of bases not matched to a gene: 5. The CDR3 extends over 16 amino acids. CDR1 KGHSH and CDR2 LQKENI come from the germline V gene. As DNA, the CDR3 is TGTGCCAGCTCACAGGGACAGGCAAACTCTGGAAACACCATATATTTT. Its protein product is CASSQGQANSGNTIYF.

The chain is built from TRBV5-8 and TRBJ2-1; D is undetermined. Trimming shortened V by 0 bases and J by 2 bases, and 15 bases separated the two germline ends. The CDR3 consists of 17 residues. The germline gives CDR1 SGHTS, CDR2 YDEGEE. The CDR3 nucleotides read TGTGCCAGCAGCTTGGAGGATTGGAGTGTGGCCTACAATGAGCAGTTCTTC. Its translation: CASSLEDWSVAYNEQFF.

The chain carries TRBV6-6 and TRBJ2-1, with 7 bases lining up with TRBD1. The germline V gene has CDR1 MNHNY and CDR2 SVGAGI (reference sequence). The CDR3 length is 16 residues. Trimming at V came to 4 bases and at J to 9 bases, leaving 15 bases not matched to a gene. The CDR3 spells CASSSLGQSLEAEQFF. CDR3 DNA: TGTGCCAGCAGTTCCTTGGGACAGTCACTAGAGGCTGAGCAGTTCTTC.

The chain links TRBV19 to TRBJ1-2; TRBD1 matches at 10 bases. Unmatched junction bases numbered 19, after V lost 7 bases and J lost 2 bases. CDR1 is LNHDA, CDR2 SQIVND, per germline (reference sequence). The length of the CDR3 is 19 residues. CDR3 protein: CASIQGRQGAPRRNYGYTF. CDR3 nucleotide sequence: TGTGCCAGTATCCAAGGGAGACAGGGGGCCCCCAGAAGGAACTATGGCTACACCTTC.

The chain links TRBV19 to TRBJ2-7; the match to TRBD1 covers 8 bases. The CDR3 covers 15 residues. The V segment lost 0 bases and the J segment 3 bases; nucleotides outside the gene matches: 4. Germline assignment: CDR1 LNHDA and CDR2 SQIVND (reference sequence). The CDR3 DNA is TGTGCCAGTAGTATAGAGGGGACAGGTTACTACGAGCAGTACTTC. It is translated as CASSIEGTGYYEQYF.

This clone was picked up a small number of times. The chain links TRBV5-1 to TRBJ1-2; D unresolved. The CDR3 totals 12 residues. V shed 5 bases and J shed 2 bases, with 7 bases lying between them. From germline, CDR1 is SGHRS and CDR2 YFSETQ. CDR3 DNA sequence: TGCGCCAGCAGTCCGGGAAACTATGGCTACACCTTC. Its translation: CASSPGNYGYTF.

The chain combines TRBV30 with TRBJ1-5; D gene ambiguous. Germline V gene data show CDR1 as GTSNPN and CDR2 as SVGIG (reference sequence). Trimming took off 0 bases at V and 0 bases at J, with 9 bases between the two ends. The CDR3 is made up of 15 amino acids. CDR3 coding DNA: TGTGCCTGGAGTGTACGCGGGTCTAGCAATCAGCCCCAGCATTTT. Encoded protein: CAWSVRGSSNQPQHF.

This rearrangement joins TRBV28 to TRBJ1-5; tentatively, D is TRBD1 (6 bases). The germline V gene encodes CDR1 MDHEN and CDR2 SYDVKM. The CDR3 has 15 amino acids. V was pared by 7 bases and J by 2 bases, with 15 bases between. This chain's CDR3 is CASIEQGIGNQPQHF. CDR3 nucleotides: TGTGCCAGCATTGAACAGGGTATCGGCAATCAGCCCCAGCATTTT.

The chain links TRBV9 to TRBJ2-1, with TRBD2 identical over 7 bases. Germline V gives CDR1 SGDLS, CDR2 YYNGEE. J lost 6 bases, V lost 0 bases, and 6 bases had no gene match. This CDR3 is built from 15 residues. CDR3 nucleotide sequence: TGTGCCAGCAGCGTAGGTGCGGGAGCGTTCAATGAGCAGTTCTTC. Amino acid sequence: CASSVGAGAFNEQFF.

The chain is built from TRBV9 and TRBJ1-2, with a tentative D call TRBD1 (6 bases). Trimming removed 0 bases from V and 8 bases from J, with 23 bases in between. Looked up from germline, CDR1 is SGDLS and CDR2 is YYNGEE. The CDR3 is made up of 17 amino acids. The DNA of the CDR3 is TGTGCCAGCAGCGTAGCTACAACGGGGTCAGGGGTAGGAGGCTACACCTTC. Translated: CASSVATTGSGVGGYTF.

The chain employs TRBV6-5 and TRBJ1-5; a possible D gene is TRBD1 (6 bases). From germline, CDR1 is MNHEY and CDR2 SVGAGI. V was shortened by 6 bases and J by 6 bases, with 15 bases between the two germline ends. This CDR3 comprises 14 residues. CDR3 residues: CASRRRTDFQPQHF. CDR3 nucleotides: TGTGCCAGCAGGAGAAGGACAGATTTTCAGCCCCAGCATTTT.

The chain recombines TRBV6-1 with TRBJ2-7; 7 nucleotides line up with TRBD2. There are 14 residues in the CDR3. V trimming: 4 bases; J trimming: 2 bases; junction bases outside the gene matches: 5. From germline, CDR1 is MNHNS and CDR2 SASEGT. CDR3 DNA: TGTGCCAGCAGTGCCCCAGGGACTACCTACGAGCAGTACTTC. This sequence encodes CASSAPGTTYEQYF.

This chain links TRBV25-1 with TRBJ2-5, with 7 bases aligning to TRBD1. Germline CDR1 is MGHDK and CDR2 is SYGVNS. The CDR3 is 15 residues long. J lost 0 bases, V lost 2 bases, and 3 bases had no gene match. CDR3: CASSEDRAYQETQYF. The CDR3 DNA sequence: TGTGCCAGCAGTGAAGACAGGGCTTACCAAGAGACCCAGTACTTC.

The chain has TRBV27 and TRBJ2-7; the match to TRBD1 covers 8 bases. Germline trimming cut 8 bases from V and 0 bases from J; bases unmatched to any gene: 6. Germline CDR1 and CDR2: MNHEY and SMNVEV (reference sequence). This CDR3 spans 14 amino acids. CDR3 loop: CASGLTGVSYEQYF. CDR3 coding DNA: TGTGCCAGCGGCTTGACAGGGGTCTCCTACGAGCAGTACTTC.

CDR3 in amino acids: CASSLSSRQGHGYTF. The CDR3 region has the DNA TGTGCCAGCAGTTTATCGTCCCGGCAGGGGCATGGCTACACCTTC. The chain is built from TRBV28 and TRBJ1-2; TRBD1 might be the D (6 bases). Looked up from germline, CDR1 is MDHEN and CDR2 is SYDVKM. This CDR3 has 15 residues. Trimming pared 1 base from V and 6 bases from J, leaving 15 bases between.

The rearrangement links TRBV19 to TRBJ1-1; D uncertain. Germline CDR1 reads LNHDA; CDR2 reads SQIVND (reference sequence). Deletions cut 1 base from V and 0 bases from J, with 6 bases between. The CDR3 has 14 amino acids. As DNA, the CDR3 is TGTGCCAGTAGTATAGGGCTCATGAACACTGAAGCTTTCTTT. It encodes CASSIGLMNTEAFF.

This rearrangement joins TRBV5-4 to TRBJ2-5, with 7 bases identical to TRBD1. Germline lookup yields CDR1 SGHNT and CDR2 YYREEE (reference sequence). CDR3 length equals 15 residues. Trimming at V came to 3 bases and at J to 2 bases, leaving 7 bases not matched to a gene. The CDR3 reads CASSSMYRGQETQYF. Here the CDR3 DNA reads TGTGCCAGCAGCTCGATGTACAGGGGTCAAGAGACCCAGTACTTC.